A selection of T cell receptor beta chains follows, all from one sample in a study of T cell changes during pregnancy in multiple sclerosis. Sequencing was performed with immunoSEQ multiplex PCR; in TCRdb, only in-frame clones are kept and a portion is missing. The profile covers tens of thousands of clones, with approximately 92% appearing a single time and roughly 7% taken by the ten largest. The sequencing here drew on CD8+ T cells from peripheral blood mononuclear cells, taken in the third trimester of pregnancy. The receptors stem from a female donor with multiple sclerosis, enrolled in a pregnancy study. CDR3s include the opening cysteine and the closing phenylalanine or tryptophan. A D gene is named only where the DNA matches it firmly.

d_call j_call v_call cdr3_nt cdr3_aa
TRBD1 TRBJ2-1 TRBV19 TGTGCCAGTAGTATGGGACAGAGCTCCTACAATGAGCAGTTCTTC CASSMGQSSYNEQFF
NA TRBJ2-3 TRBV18 TGTGCCAGCTCACCCGGGGGTAGCACAGATACGCAGTATTTT CASSPGGSTDTQYF
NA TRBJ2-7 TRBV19 TGTGCCAGTAGTTCGGACAGACCCTACGAGCAGTACTTC CASSSDRPYEQYF
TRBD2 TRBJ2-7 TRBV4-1 TGCGCCAGCAGCCAAGTCGGACTAGCGGGGCGGGAGCAGTACTTC CASSQVGLAGREQYF
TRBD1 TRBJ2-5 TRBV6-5 TGTGCCAGCAGCACCTCCGACAGGGGACAAGAGACCCAGTACTTC CASSTSDRGQETQYF
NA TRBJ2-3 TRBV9 TGTGCCAGCAGCGTAGGTACGCGTCGGGCAGGGCCAGATACGCAGTATTTT CASSVGTRRAGPDTQYF
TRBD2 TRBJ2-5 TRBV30 TGTGCCTGGAGTGTAGGCGGGGGTGTGATGACCCAGTACTTC CAWSVGGGVMTQYF
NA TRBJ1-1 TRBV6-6 TGTGCCAGCAGTTACTCTTCGGGGGACACTGAAGCTTTCTTT CASSYSSGDTEAFF
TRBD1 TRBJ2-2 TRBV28 TGTGCCAGCAGAAACAGGGGTATGGGCACCGGGGAGCTGTTTTTT CASRNRGMGTGELFF
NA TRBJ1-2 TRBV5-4 TGTGCCAGCAGCTTGAACAGAGTAGCTAACTATGGCTACACCTTC CASSLNRVANYGYTF
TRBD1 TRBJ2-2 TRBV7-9 TGTGCCAGCAGCACGACAGGGTCCGGGGAGCTGTTTTTT CASSTTGSGELFF
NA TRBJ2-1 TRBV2 TGTGCCAGCAGTGAAGTACGCGGGTATGAGCAGTTCTTC CASSEVRGYEQFF
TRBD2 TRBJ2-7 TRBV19 TGTGCCAGTAGTAAGGCAGGACTAGCGGGAGTCTACGAGCAGTACTTC CASSKAGLAGVYEQYF
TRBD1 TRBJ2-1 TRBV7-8 TGTGCCAGCAGCCCGCGGGAACAGGGGGCTAACAATGAGCAGTTCTTC CASSPREQGANNEQFF
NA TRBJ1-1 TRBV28 TGTGCCAGCAGTTTCCTGACAGATGAAGCTTTCTTT CASSFLTDEAFF
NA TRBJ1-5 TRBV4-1 TGCGCCAGCAGCCAAGGAAGGGGAAGCAATCAGCCCCAGCATTTT CASSQGRGSNQPQHF
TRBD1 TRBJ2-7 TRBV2 TGTGCCAGCAGTGATCCGGGACAGCCCTACGAGCAGTACTTC CASSDPGQPYEQYF
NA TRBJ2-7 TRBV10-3 TGTGCCATCAGTGAGTCTCCAGGGGTCGAGCAGTACTTC CAISESPGVEQYF
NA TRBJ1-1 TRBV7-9 TGTGCCAGCCGACTCTCTGAAGCTTTCTTT CASRLSEAFF
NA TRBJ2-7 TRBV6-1 TGTGCCAGCAGTGGGAACCCTGCCAGGCTCGAGCAGTACTTC CASSGNPARLEQYF
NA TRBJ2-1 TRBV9 TGTGCCAGCAGCGTAGGGCAGGGTAGGTTATACAATGAGCAGTTCTTC CASSVGQGRLYNEQFF
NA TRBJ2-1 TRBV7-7 TGTGCCAGCAGCCTTTTTGCAGGGGAGTCCTACAATGAGCAGTTCTTC CASSLFAGESYNEQFF
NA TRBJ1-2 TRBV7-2 TGTGCCAGCAGCCCCGGTGGAGCTGGCTACACCTTC CASSPGGAGYTF
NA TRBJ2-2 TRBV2 TGTGCCAGCAGTCGGAGGGGCTCGGGCACCGGGGAGCTGTTTTTT CASSRRGSGTGELFF